The following is a T cell receptor beta chain sequence with its context. Antigen: not known. These data come from a study of shared clonotypes between healthy human individuals. Whole-study context: The study used three CD4 naive, three CD4 memory, two CD8 naive and one CD8 memory plate per donor. General study results and limits: Around 5.4% of naive CD4 clonotypes were common to a handful of donors. Memory subsets generally showed lower estimated richness than naive subsets. Rarefaction demonstrated incomplete sorted-subset sequencing despite large depth.

Profiling relied on immunoSEQ multiplex PCR, and the TCRdb table lists in-frame clones only, not all of them. The top ten hold more than 0.95% of the sample, which has 1.5 million to 2.5 million clones, approximately 94% seen once. In the naive CD8 group, cells lacked CD45RO and were positively selected for CCR7, so terminally differentiated effector memory CD45RA+ cells were left out. The CDR3 is 14 amino acids. The germline CDR1 and CDR2 sequences are SGHDT and YYEEEE. The ends lost 4 bases at V and 3 bases at J; junction bases unmatched: 5. This chain uses TRBV5-6 with TRBJ2-7; 9 nucleotides match TRBD2. This clonotype originated in a man younger than 35 in good health. The specimen sequenced was naive CD8+ T cells sorted from blood. CDR3 nucleotide sequence: TGTGCCAGCAGCGCTGCGGGGGGGAGCTACGAGCAGTACTTC. Amino acids: CASSAAGGSYEQYF.